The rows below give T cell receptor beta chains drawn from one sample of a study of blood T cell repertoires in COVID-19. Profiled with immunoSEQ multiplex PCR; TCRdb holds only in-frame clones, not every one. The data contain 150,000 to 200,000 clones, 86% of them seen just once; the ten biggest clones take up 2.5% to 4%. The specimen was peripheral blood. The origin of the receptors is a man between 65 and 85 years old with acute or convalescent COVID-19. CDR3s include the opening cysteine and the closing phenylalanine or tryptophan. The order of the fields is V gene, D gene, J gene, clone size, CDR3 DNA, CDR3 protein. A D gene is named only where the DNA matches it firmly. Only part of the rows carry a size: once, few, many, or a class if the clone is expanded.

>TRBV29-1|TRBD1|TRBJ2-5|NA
TGCAGCGTTTGGACAGGGAGCGAGACCCAGTACTTC
CSVWTGSETQYF
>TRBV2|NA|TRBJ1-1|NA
TGTGCCAGCAAGGTCGGACAGCTTGCAGCTTTCTTT
CASKVGQLAAFF
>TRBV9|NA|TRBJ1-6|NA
TGTGCCAGCAGCGTAGAAAACAGCATGAATTCACCCCTCCACTTT
CASSVENSMNSPLHF
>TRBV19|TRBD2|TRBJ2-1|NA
TGTGCCAGTAGTCCACAACTAGCGGGGTTACCTATTAATGAGCAGTTCTTC
CASSPQLAGLPINEQFF
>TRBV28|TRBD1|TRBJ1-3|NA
TGTGCCAGCCGGACGGGACAGCCTGGAAACACCATATATTTT
CASRTGQPGNTIYF
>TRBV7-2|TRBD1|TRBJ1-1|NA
TGTGCCAGCAGCGGCGACAGGGGGATAAACACTGAAGCTTTCTTT
CASSGDRGINTEAFF
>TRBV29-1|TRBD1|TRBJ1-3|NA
TGCAGCGTTAAAGACAGGGAGGCTGGAAACACCATATATTTT
CSVKDREAGNTIYF
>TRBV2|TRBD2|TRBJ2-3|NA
TGTGCCAGCAGTGATTTGCGGATTTCTAGCGGGAGACGACCCCCAGATACGCAGTATTTT
CASSDLRISSGRRPPDTQYF
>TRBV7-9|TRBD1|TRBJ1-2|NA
TGTGCCAGCAGCTTAGAGGGGACAGCGGCCAATGATGGCTACACCTTC
CASSLEGTAANDGYTF
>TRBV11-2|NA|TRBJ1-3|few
TGTGCCAGCAGCTTAGGAGGCGGGTACTCTGGAAACACCATATATTTT
CASSLGGGYSGNTIYF
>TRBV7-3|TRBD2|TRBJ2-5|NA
TGTGCCAGCAGCCTCGGTTCGGGGGAGGGTCAAGAGACCCAGTACTTC
CASSLGSGEGQETQYF
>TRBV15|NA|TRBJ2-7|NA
TGTGCCACCGGAGGGGACGGGAACCTATACGAGCAGTACTTC
CATGGDGNLYEQYF
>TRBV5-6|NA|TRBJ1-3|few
TGTGCCAGCAGCTCCCTAGACAGAGCTGGAAACACCATATATTTT
CASSSLDRAGNTIYF
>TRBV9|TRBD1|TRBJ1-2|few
TGTGCCAGCAGCGCGGGACAGACTATTGGCTACACCTTC
CASSAGQTIGYTF
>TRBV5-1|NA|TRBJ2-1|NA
TGCGCCAGCAGCTTGGATCCGGGAGCGCCCAATGAGCAGTTCTTC
CASSLDPGAPNEQFF
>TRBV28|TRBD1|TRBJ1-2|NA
TGTGCCAGCAGTACTCCCGGGACAGGGGAAGCCTATGGCTACACCTTC
CASSTPGTGEAYGYTF
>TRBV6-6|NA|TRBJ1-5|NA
TGTGCCAGCAGTTGGACACTTAATCAGCCCCAGCATTTT
CASSWTLNQPQHF
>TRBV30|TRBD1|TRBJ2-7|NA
TGTGCCTACAGGACAGGGGGGTACCAAGGGGAGCAGTACTTC
CAYRTGGYQGEQYF
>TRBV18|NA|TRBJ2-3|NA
TGTGCCAGCTCACCACCTTTAACACACCCTAGCACAGATACGCAGTATTTT
CASSPPLTHPSTDTQYF
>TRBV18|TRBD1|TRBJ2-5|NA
TGTGCCAGCTCACCTCAGGGGGACCAAGAGACCCAGTACTTC
CASSPQGDQETQYF
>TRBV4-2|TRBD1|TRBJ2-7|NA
TGTGCCAGCAGCCGAGCCGGGACAGGCTCTTCCGAGCAGTACTTC
CASSRAGTGSSEQYF
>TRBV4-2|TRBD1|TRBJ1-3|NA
TGTGCCAGCAGCCGGGACAGGGGAAACACCATATATTTT
CASSRDRGNTIYF